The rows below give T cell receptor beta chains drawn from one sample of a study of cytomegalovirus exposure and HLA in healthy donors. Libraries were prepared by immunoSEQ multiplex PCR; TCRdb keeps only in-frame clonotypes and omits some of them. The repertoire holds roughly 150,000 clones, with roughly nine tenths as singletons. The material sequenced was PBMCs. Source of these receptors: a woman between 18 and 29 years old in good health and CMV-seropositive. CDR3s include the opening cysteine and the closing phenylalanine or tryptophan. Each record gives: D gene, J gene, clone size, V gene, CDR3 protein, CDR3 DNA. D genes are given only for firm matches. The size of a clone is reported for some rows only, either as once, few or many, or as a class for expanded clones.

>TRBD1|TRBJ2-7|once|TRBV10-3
CAISDPDRVHHEQYF
TGTGCCATCAGTGACCCGGACAGGGTTCACCACGAGCAGTACTTC
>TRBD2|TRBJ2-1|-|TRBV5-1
CASSLGLAAYNEQFF
TGCGCCAGCAGCTTAGGACTAGCGGCCTACAATGAGCAGTTCTTC
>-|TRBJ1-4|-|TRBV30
CAWSGAGEKLFF
TGTGCCTGGAGTGGGGCCGGAGAAAAACTGTTTTTT
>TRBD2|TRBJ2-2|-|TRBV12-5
CASGTGTSGSGELFF
TGTGCTAGTGGTACCGGGACTAGCGGGAGCGGGGAGCTGTTTTTT
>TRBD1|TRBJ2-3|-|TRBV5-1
CASSPGQGITDTQYF
TGCGCCAGCAGCCCGGGACAGGGGATAACAGATACGCAGTATTTT
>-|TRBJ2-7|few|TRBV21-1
CASSKARGASDEQYF
TGTGCCAGCAGCAAAGCGCGGGGGGCCAGCGACGAGCAGTACTTC
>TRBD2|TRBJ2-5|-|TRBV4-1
CASSQVELAGGETQYF
TGCGCCAGCAGCCAGGTCGAACTAGCGGGAGGGGAGACCCAGTACTTC
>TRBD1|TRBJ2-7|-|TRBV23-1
CASSHRDRGYEQYF
TGCGCCAGCAGTCACCGGGACAGGGGCTACGAGCAGTACTTC
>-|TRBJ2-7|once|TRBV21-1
CASSSPAATYEQYF
TGTGCCAGCAGCTCACCGGCGGCAACCTACGAGCAGTACTTC
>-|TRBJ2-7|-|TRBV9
CASSSRDSSTTYEQYF
TGTGCCAGCAGCTCCCGGGACTCCTCGACGACTTACGAGCAGTACTTC
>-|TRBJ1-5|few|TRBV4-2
CASSQDPGLNQPQHF
TGTGCCAGCAGCCAAGATCCAGGACTCAATCAGCCCCAGCATTTT
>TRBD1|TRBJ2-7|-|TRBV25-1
CASSEWGQTYEQYF
TGTGCCAGCAGTGAATGGGGACAGACCTACGAGCAGTACTTC
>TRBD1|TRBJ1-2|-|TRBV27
CASSFGTGRSYGYTF
TGTGCCAGCAGTTTTGGGACAGGTAGATCCTATGGCTACACCTTC
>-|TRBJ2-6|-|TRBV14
CASSQVWGQGSGANVLTF
TGTGCCAGCAGCCAAGTTTGGGGGCAAGGCTCTGGGGCCAACGTCCTGACTTTC
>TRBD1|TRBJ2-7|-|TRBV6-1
CASSEARTGRGQYF
TGTGCCAGCAGTGAAGCACGGACAGGGAGAGGGCAGTACTTC
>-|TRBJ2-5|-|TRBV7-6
CASSLPSIAEEKETQYF
TGTGCCAGCAGCTTACCTTCTATAGCGGAGGAGAAAGAGACCCAGTACTTC
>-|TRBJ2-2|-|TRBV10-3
CAISGTSTGELFF
TGTGCCATCAGTGGCACTAGCACCGGGGAGCTGTTTTTT
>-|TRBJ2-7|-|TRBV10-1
CASSEAGLASEQYF
TGCGCCAGCAGTGAGGCGGGGCTAGCGTCTGAGCAGTACTTC
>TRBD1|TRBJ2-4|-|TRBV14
CASSHSTGIKNIQYF
TGTGCCAGCAGCCACTCGACAGGGATCAAAAACATTCAGTACTTC
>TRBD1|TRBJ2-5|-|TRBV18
CASSRSTGEETQYF
TGTGCCAGCTCCCGTTCGACAGGGGAAGAGACCCAGTACTTC
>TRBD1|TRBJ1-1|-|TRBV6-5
CASSPGTGNSEAFF
TGTGCCAGCAGTCCCGGGACAGGGAATTCTGAAGCTTTCTTT